These T cell receptor beta chains were read from a single sample in a study of cytomegalovirus exposure and HLA in healthy donors. The protocol was immunoSEQ multiplex PCR, while the TCRdb copy is restricted to in-frame clones and leaves out a portion. The sample holds 40,000 to 55,000 clones, 65% to 85% seen once. The material sequenced was PBMCs. These receptors originate from a boy aged 5-17 years in good health and CMV-seropositive. Both conserved end residues are part of each CDR3. D genes are given only for firm matches. Part of the rows lack a size; the others show once, few, many or a class for expanded clones.

d_gene: TRBD2
j_gene: TRBJ2-2
abundance: .
v_gene: TRBV7-8
CDR3nt: TGTGCCAGCAGCACTCGACTAGCGGGTTTATCCGGAGAGCTGTTTTTT
CDR3aa: CASSTRLAGLSGELFF

d_gene: TRBD1
j_gene: TRBJ1-2
abundance: .
v_gene: TRBV2
CDR3nt: TGCGCCAGCACCCCCCGGGACAGAGACTATGGCTACACCTTC
CDR3aa: CASTPRDRDYGYTF

d_gene: .
j_gene: TRBJ2-7
abundance: .
v_gene: TRBV7-2
CDR3nt: TGTGCCAGCAGCTTAGTGGGCCAGGAAAACTACGAGCAGTACTTC
CDR3aa: CASSLVGQENYEQYF

d_gene: .
j_gene: TRBJ1-2
abundance: .
v_gene: TRBV10-3
CDR3nt: TGTGCCATCAGTGAGTCGCGGGGAGGCTTCACGGGCTACACCTTC
CDR3aa: CAISESRGGFTGYTF

d_gene: TRBD2
j_gene: TRBJ2-7
abundance: .
v_gene: TRBV11-2
CDR3nt: TGTGCCAGCAGCTTTCAACCCCCGGGACTAGCCTACGAGCAGTACTTC
CDR3aa: CASSFQPPGLAYEQYF

d_gene: .
j_gene: TRBJ2-4
abundance: .
v_gene: TRBV5-4
CDR3nt: TGTGCCAGCAGCTTTGCAGGGGCAGACATTCAGTACTTC
CDR3aa: CASSFAGADIQYF

d_gene: TRBD1
j_gene: TRBJ1-1
abundance: .
v_gene: TRBV10-3
CDR3nt: TGTGCCATCAGTTCGTTCGGAACAGGGGGCACTGAAGCTTTCTTT
CDR3aa: CAISSFGTGGTEAFF

d_gene: .
j_gene: TRBJ1-1
abundance: .
v_gene: TRBV6-1
CDR3nt: TGTGCCAGCAGTGAAGCGGAGGGGTGGGGGAACACTGAAGCTTTCTTT
CDR3aa: CASSEAEGWGNTEAFF

d_gene: TRBD2
j_gene: TRBJ2-5
abundance: once
v_gene: TRBV2
CDR3nt: TGTGCCAGCAGTGGGACTAGCGGGAGCATTGAGACCCAGTACTTC
CDR3aa: CASSGTSGSIETQYF

d_gene: .
j_gene: TRBJ1-2
abundance: once
v_gene: TRBV5-1
CDR3nt: TGCGCCAGCAGCCCTGACAGTGAGGAGGGCTATGGCTACACCTTC
CDR3aa: CASSPDSEEGYGYTF

d_gene: .
j_gene: TRBJ1-3
abundance: .
v_gene: TRBV9
CDR3nt: TGTGCCAGCAGCCCTCGGACAGCGGAAAACACCATATATTTT
CDR3aa: CASSPRTAENTIYF

d_gene: .
j_gene: TRBJ2-7
abundance: .
v_gene: TRBV6-5
CDR3nt: TGTGCCAGCAGTCCGACAGGGGAGGGGTACGAGCAGTACTTC
CDR3aa: CASSPTGEGYEQYF

d_gene: .
j_gene: TRBJ1-1
abundance: few
v_gene: TRBV2
CDR3nt: TGTGCCAGTGTCCGGAGAACTGAAGCTTTCTTT
CDR3aa: CASVRRTEAFF

d_gene: .
j_gene: TRBJ2-7
abundance: .
v_gene: TRBV6-1
CDR3nt: TGTGCCAGCAGTGAAGACACCGGGACTGGATCCTACGAGCAGTACTTC
CDR3aa: CASSEDTGTGSYEQYF

d_gene: .
j_gene: TRBJ1-1
abundance: .
v_gene: TRBV28
CDR3nt: TGTGCCAGCAGTCTTGGCATTCACACTGAAGCTTTCTTT
CDR3aa: CASSLGIHTEAFF

d_gene: .
j_gene: TRBJ1-1
abundance: once
v_gene: TRBV27
CDR3nt: TGTGCCAGCAGTTTAGGTATCACGACCGGGGACACTGAAGCTTTCTTT
CDR3aa: CASSLGITTGDTEAFF

d_gene: .
j_gene: TRBJ2-5
abundance: .
v_gene: TRBV2
CDR3nt: TGTGCCAGCAGCCAGGAGGAACAAGAGACCCAGTACTTC
CDR3aa: CASSQEEQETQYF

d_gene: .
j_gene: TRBJ1-4
abundance: .
v_gene: TRBV10-2
CDR3nt: TGCGCCAGCAGCGAACAGGGTTTTTCCACTAATGAAAAACTGTTTTTT
CDR3aa: CASSEQGFSTNEKLFF

d_gene: TRBD1
j_gene: TRBJ1-2
abundance: .
v_gene: TRBV4-1
CDR3nt: TGCGCCAGCAGCCAAACAGGGGGCTATGGCTACACCTTC
CDR3aa: CASSQTGGYGYTF

d_gene: .
j_gene: TRBJ2-1
abundance: .
v_gene: TRBV2
CDR3nt: TGTGCCAGCAGTGAAAGGCAGGGGTCCTACAATGAGCAGTTCTTC
CDR3aa: CASSERQGSYNEQFF

d_gene: .
j_gene: TRBJ1-1
abundance: .
v_gene: TRBV4-1
CDR3nt: TGCGCCAGCAGCCAAGTTATAAGGGGCCTACTGAACACTGAAGCTTTCTTT
CDR3aa: CASSQVIRGLLNTEAFF

d_gene: .
j_gene: TRBJ2-7
abundance: .
v_gene: TRBV5-6
CDR3nt: TGTGCCAGCGGAGTGGGTTCCTACGAGCAGTACTTC
CDR3aa: CASGVGSYEQYF

d_gene: .
j_gene: TRBJ2-7
abundance: .
v_gene: TRBV4-1
CDR3nt: TGCGCCAGCAGCCACCAGGGGCCCTACGAGCAGTACTTC
CDR3aa: CASSHQGPYEQYF

d_gene: .
j_gene: TRBJ1-6
abundance: .
v_gene: TRBV12-5
CDR3nt: TGTGCTAGTGGTTTTGGGCCACCCCTCCACTTT
CDR3aa: CASGFGPPLHF

d_gene: .
j_gene: TRBJ2-7
abundance: .
v_gene: TRBV15
CDR3nt: TGTGCCACCAGCCTCTCACAGGATCCTACCTACGAGCAGTACTTC
CDR3aa: CATSLSQDPTYEQYF

d_gene: .
j_gene: TRBJ2-7
abundance: .
v_gene: TRBV14
CDR3nt: TGTGCCAGCAGCCAATTCGGGGTGGACGAGCAGTACTTC
CDR3aa: CASSQFGVDEQYF

d_gene: .
j_gene: TRBJ2-7
abundance: .
v_gene: TRBV19
CDR3nt: TGTGCCAGTAGTCCCCACCAGGCCTACGAGCAGTACTTC
CDR3aa: CASSPHQAYEQYF

d_gene: .
j_gene: TRBJ2-1
abundance: .
v_gene: TRBV5-6
CDR3nt: TGTGCCAGCAGCCCCTGGTCCGGGGAATCCTACAATGAGCAGTTCTTC
CDR3aa: CASSPWSGESYNEQFF

d_gene: .
j_gene: TRBJ1-5
abundance: .
v_gene: TRBV6-1
CDR3nt: TGTGCCAGCAGTGGCGGGAATAGCAATCAGCCCCAGCATTTT
CDR3aa: CASSGGNSNQPQHF

d_gene: .
j_gene: TRBJ1-2
abundance: .
v_gene: TRBV29-1
CDR3nt: TGCAGCGTTAGTGGCAGGGCGGCCTATGGCTACACCTTC
CDR3aa: CSVSGRAAYGYTF

d_gene: .
j_gene: TRBJ1-5
abundance: once
v_gene: TRBV5-6
CDR3nt: TGTGCCAGCAGCTTGAATCAGGGCCGACAGCCCCAGCATTTT
CDR3aa: CASSLNQGRQPQHF

d_gene: TRBD1
j_gene: TRBJ1-1
abundance: .
v_gene: TRBV11-2
CDR3nt: TGTGCCAGCAGCTACCTGACAGGGGACACTGAAGCTTTCTTT
CDR3aa: CASSYLTGDTEAFF

d_gene: .
j_gene: TRBJ1-4
abundance: .
v_gene: TRBV19
CDR3nt: TGTGCCAGTAGTAGCGTTCGTGAAAAACTGTTTTTT
CDR3aa: CASSSVREKLFF

d_gene: .
j_gene: TRBJ1-1
abundance: once
v_gene: TRBV9
CDR3nt: TGTGCCAGCCCGAACATCTTCGCTTTCTTT
CDR3aa: CASPNIFAFF

d_gene: TRBD2
j_gene: TRBJ2-1
abundance: .
v_gene: TRBV6-1
CDR3nt: TGTGCCAGCAGCCAACTTGGGCGGGCGGGGGATGAGCAGTTCTTC
CDR3aa: CASSQLGRAGDEQFF

d_gene: .
j_gene: TRBJ1-1
abundance: .
v_gene: TRBV12-5
CDR3nt: TGTGCTAGTGGTTTGGCGGGGGGCAGTGCTTTCTTT
CDR3aa: CASGLAGGSAFF

d_gene: TRBD2
j_gene: TRBJ2-1
abundance: .
v_gene: TRBV27
CDR3nt: TGTGCCAGCAGTTTATCTGCGGGGGGAACATCCTACAATGAGCAGTTCTTC
CDR3aa: CASSLSAGGTSYNEQFF

d_gene: .
j_gene: TRBJ2-7
abundance: .
v_gene: TRBV5-4
CDR3nt: TGTGCCAGCAGCCATAGCCGGCCGGGAGCCTACGAGCAGTACTTC
CDR3aa: CASSHSRPGAYEQYF

d_gene: TRBD2
j_gene: TRBJ2-5
abundance: few
v_gene: TRBV11-2
CDR3nt: TGTGCCAGCAGCTTAGAGGGCGGGGGAGTAGGAGAGACCCAGTACTTC
CDR3aa: CASSLEGGGVGETQYF

d_gene: .
j_gene: TRBJ2-1
abundance: .
v_gene: TRBV9
CDR3nt: TGTGCCAGCAGCTCAAATCCGGGAGCCGACAATGAGCAGTTCTTC
CDR3aa: CASSSNPGADNEQFF

d_gene: .
j_gene: TRBJ1-2
abundance: .
v_gene: TRBV12-2
CDR3nt: TGTGCAAGTCGCTTAACAGATGGCTATGGCTACACCTTC
CDR3aa: CASRLTDGYGYTF

d_gene: TRBD1
j_gene: TRBJ1-3
abundance: .
v_gene: TRBV27
CDR3nt: TGTGCCAGCGGGGGGTCAAGGGACAGGGGTTACACCATATATTTT
CDR3aa: CASGGSRDRGYTIYF

d_gene: .
j_gene: TRBJ1-2
abundance: .
v_gene: TRBV5-5
CDR3nt: TGTGCCAGCAGCTTTCTCACAGCCCTTCCAAATCAGGGCTACACCTTC
CDR3aa: CASSFLTALPNQGYTF

d_gene: TRBD1
j_gene: TRBJ2-7
abundance: .
v_gene: TRBV4-1
CDR3nt: TGCGCCAGCAGCCTGTGGACAGGGGAGGACTACGAGCAGTACTTC
CDR3aa: CASSLWTGEDYEQYF

d_gene: .
j_gene: TRBJ2-5
abundance: .
v_gene: TRBV2
CDR3nt: TGTGCCAGCAGGGACCCCGTAGCGGAAGAGACCCAGTACTTC
CDR3aa: CASRDPVAEETQYF

d_gene: .
j_gene: TRBJ2-1
abundance: .
v_gene: TRBV2
CDR3nt: TGTGCCAGCAGGTACAGTTACAATGAGCAGTTCTTC
CDR3aa: CASRYSYNEQFF

d_gene: .
j_gene: TRBJ1-2
abundance: .
v_gene: TRBV19
CDR3nt: TGTGCCAGTAGTCCCAGGGGAACGAACTATGGCTACACCTTC
CDR3aa: CASSPRGTNYGYTF

d_gene: .
j_gene: TRBJ2-7
abundance: .
v_gene: TRBV7-9
CDR3nt: TGTGCCAGCAGCTTCGGTACGACAGGTCGCGAGCAGTACTTC
CDR3aa: CASSFGTTGREQYF

d_gene: .
j_gene: TRBJ2-5
abundance: .
v_gene: TRBV4-2
CDR3nt: TGTGCCAGCAGCCAAGATCGGGTCGGGGAGACCCAGTACTTC
CDR3aa: CASSQDRVGETQYF

d_gene: TRBD1
j_gene: TRBJ2-7
abundance: once
v_gene: TRBV5-4
CDR3nt: TGTGCCAGCAGCAACATACAGGGGCTCAAGGCCTACGAGCAGTACTTC
CDR3aa: CASSNIQGLKAYEQYF